The 32 T cell receptor beta chains in this list originate from one sample, sequenced in a study of blood T cell repertoires in COVID-19. Clones were sequenced by immunoSEQ multiplex PCR, and TCRdb holds only the in-frame ones, with some missing. The table records over 200,000 clones, around nine tenths of them present only once. Specimen: peripheral blood. The receptors here all came from a man aged 60 to 75 with COVID-19, enrolled during active disease.

The CDR3 reads CASSSLGQGSNYGYTF. The CDR3 DNA is TGTGCCAGCAGCTCCTTGGGACAGGGTTCTAACTATGGCTACACCTTC. The chain recombines TRBV7-9 with TRBJ1-2; 9 bases match TRBD1. V shed 4 bases and J 0 bases; nucleotides not matched to a gene: 6. The CDR3 totals 16 residues. Germline CDR1 is SEHNR and CDR2 is FQNEAQ (reference sequence).

The gene calls are TRBV5-6 and TRBJ1-2; D call uncertain. CDR1 SGHDT and CDR2 YYEEEE come from the germline V gene. The V and J ends lost 2 bases and 3 bases respectively, with 8 bases between them. The CDR3 is made up of 13 amino acids. The chain's CDR3 is CASSFREYYGYTF. The CDR3 nucleotides read TGTGCCAGCAGCTTTAGGGAGTACTATGGCTACACCTTC.

V is TRBV7-8 and J is TRBJ2-7; 7 bases are shared with TRBD1. V was clipped by 7 bases and J by 2 bases; unmatched bases: 11. In germline, CDR1 is SGHVS, CDR2 FQNEAQ. The CDR3 spans 15 residues. The CDR3 bases are TGTGCCAGCAACCCCGACAGGGCGTCAACCTACGAGCAGTACTTC. Amino acids: CASNPDRASTYEQYF.

The chain recombines TRBV29-1 with TRBJ1-4, with D perhaps matching TRBD1 (6 bases). The germline V gene encodes CDR1 SQVTM and CDR2 ANQGSEA. The CDR3 has 14 residues. V was shortened by 5 bases and J by 8 bases, with 18 bases between the two germline ends. CDR3 sequence (DNA): TGCAGCGTTACCTACCTCAGGGGCCCGGAAAAACTGTTTTTT. It is translated as CSVTYLRGPEKLFF.

The chain recombines TRBV2 with TRBJ1-4; 7 bases line up with TRBD1. V trimming: 7 bases; J trimming: 5 bases; junction bases outside the gene matches: 7. The length of the CDR3 is 14 residues. Germline assignment: CDR1 SNHLY and CDR2 FYNNEI. The CDR3 region is CASTPGTANEKLFF. CDR3 sequence (DNA): TGTGCCAGCACCCCCGGGACAGCAAATGAAAAACTGTTTTTT.

The genes are TRBV27 and TRBJ1-1; weak D call: TRBD1 (6 bases). Germline CDR1 is MNHEY and CDR2 is SMNVEV (reference sequence). With 10 bases removed from V and 3 bases from J, the gap between germline ends came to 21 bases. This CDR3 region has 15 residues. The CDR3 bases are TGTGCCACCCTCGGGGCAGGGGCCGCGGACACTGAAGCTTTCTTT. It codes for CATLGAGAADTEAFF.

J is TRBJ2-7 and V is TRBV6-1; 10 nucleotides align to TRBD2. The CDR3 runs 16 residues. V trimming: 0 bases; J trimming: 4 bases; junction bases outside the gene matches: 6. In germline, CDR1 is MNHNS, CDR2 SASEGT. CDR3 loop: CASSEAGTSELYEQYF. The CDR3 DNA reads as TGTGCCAGCAGTGAAGCCGGGACTAGCGAGTTGTACGAGCAGTACTTC.

This chain connects TRBV4-2 to TRBJ1-5, with D possibly TRBD1 on 6 matching bases. The CDR3 consists of 15 residues. Germline V gene sequence: CDR1 LGHNA, CDR2 YNFKEQ. V lost 1 base and J lost 4, with 11 bases in between. The CDR3 sequence is CASSQAQGPNQPQHF. CDR3 bases: TGTGCCAGCAGCCAAGCTCAGGGGCCTAATCAGCCCCAGCATTTT.

The chain is built from TRBV19 and TRBJ2-7; D is possibly TRBD2 (5 bases). V was shortened by 0 bases and J by 1 base, with 10 bases between the two germline ends. Germline V lookup: CDR1 LNHDA, CDR2 SQIVND (reference sequence). There are 15 residues in the CDR3. The CDR3 nucleotides are TGTGCCAGTAGTATAGAAGGAAGCGGTTCCTACGAGCAGTACTTC. Translated, it gives CASSIEGSGSYEQYF.

The gene calls are TRBV6-5 and TRBJ2-7, with 7 bases lining up with TRBD1. V lost 0 bases to trimming and J lost 2 bases; unmatched junction nucleotides: 4. This CDR3 is built from 15 residues. Germline CDR1 MNHEY, CDR2 SVGAGI. CDR3 nucleotide sequence: TGTGCCAGCAGTTACTCGATAACAGGGGCCTACGAGCAGTACTTC. It codes for CASSYSITGAYEQYF.

V gene TRBV5-4 combines with J gene TRBJ2-1, with TRBD2 matching 16 bases. V dropped 3 bases and J dropped 15; count of bases not matched to a gene: 3. The length of the CDR3 is 13 residues. CDR1 and CDR2 from the germline V gene are SGHNT and YYREEE (reference sequence). CDR3 sequence (DNA): TGTGCCAGCAGCTCGGGACTAGCGGGGGGGGCGTTCTTC. Translated, it gives CASSSGLAGGAFF. The full variable domain, rest sourced from reference TRBV5-4 and TRBJ2-1, is ETGVTQSPTHLIKTRGQQVTLRCSSQSGHNTVSWYQQALGQGPQFIFQYYREEENGRGNFPPRFSGLQFPNYSSELNVNALELDDSALYLCASSSGLAGGAFFGPGTRLTVL.

The chain has TRBV5-1 and TRBJ2-1; D call uncertain. Germline V gene lookup returns CDR1 SGHRS and CDR2 YFSETQ. The CDR3 covers 17 residues. The germline V and J ends were trimmed by 0 bases and 0 bases, with 13 bases remaining between them. This CDR3 is CASSLAPQDFSYNEQFF. CDR3 in DNA: TGCGCCAGCAGCTTGGCCCCCCAGGATTTCTCCTACAATGAGCAGTTCTTC.

The rearrangement joins TRBV2 to TRBJ2-7; perhaps TRBD1 as D (5 bases). The CDR3 extends over 13 amino acids. V dropped 6 bases and J dropped 7 bases, with 16 bases sitting between them. Germline-derived CDR1 and CDR2 are SNHLY and FYNNEI. The CDR3, as DNA: TGTGCCAGCAGGATATCCAGGGTCGTGGAGCAGTACTTC. It yields the protein CASRISRVVEQYF.

This clone was counted once. CDR3 coding DNA: TGCAGCGCCACGGAGGGCTATGGCTACACCTTC. Amino acid sequence: CSATEGYGYTF. The V and J genes are TRBV29-1 and TRBJ1-2, with D uncertain. The CDR3 is 11 amino acids. Per germline, CDR1 SQVTM and CDR2 ANQGSEA. Trimming left V 7 bases short and J 4 bases short, with 10 bases between.

The V call is TRBV4-1, the J call TRBJ2-1, with 13 positions matching TRBD2. There are 17 residues in the CDR3. Germline trimming cut 3 bases from V and 6 bases from J; bases unmatched to any gene: 8. Germline lookup yields CDR1 MGHRA and CDR2 YSYEKL. CDR3 sequence (DNA): TGCGCCAGCAGCCAGAGACCCGGGACTAGCGGGATCAATGAGCAGTTCTTC. This codes for CASSQRPGTSGINEQFF.

This sequence joins TRBV19 and TRBJ2-1, with TRBD2 matching over 15 bases. From germline, CDR1 is LNHDA and CDR2 SQIVND (reference sequence). The J segment lost 15 bases and the V segment lost 1 base, leaving 4 bases of the junction unmatched. CDR3 size: 14 residues. The CDR3 here is CASSIGGLAGGMFF. The CDR3 region has the DNA TGTGCCAGTAGTATAGGAGGACTAGCGGGAGGGATGTTCTTC.

This rearrangement joins TRBV9 to TRBJ2-7; weak D call: TRBD2 (5 bases). Germline V gene data show CDR1 as SGDLS and CDR2 as YYNGEE. The CDR3 sequence is 14 residues long. Trimming cost V 3 bases and J 0 bases, with 10 bases left between them. The CDR3 sequence is CASSAGGFSYEQYF. The CDR3 DNA reads as TGTGCCAGCAGCGCCGGCGGGTTCTCCTACGAGCAGTACTTC.

The J gene is TRBJ1-2, the V gene TRBV7-6; 7 positions agree with TRBD1. The CDR3 is 15 residues long. From germline, CDR1 is SGHVS and CDR2 FNYEAQ. The V and J ends lost 6 bases and 0 bases, in that order; junction bases with no gene match: 7. The CDR3 DNA reads TGTGCCAGCAGTCTACAGGGGCCTTCTAACTATGGCTACACCTTC. Amino acid sequence: CASSLQGPSNYGYTF.

Here the CDR3 reads CASSLDRAERNEQFF. CDR3 nucleotide sequence: TGCGCCAGCAGCTTGGACAGGGCCGAGAGGAATGAGCAGTTCTTC. V and J are TRBV5-1 and TRBJ2-1, with D possibly TRBD1 on 6 matching bases. The CDR3 is 15 amino acids. V was pared by 0 bases and J by 7 bases, with 14 bases between. In germline, CDR1 is SGHRS, CDR2 YFSETQ. The full variable domain, its missing parts supplied by reference TRBV5-1 and TRBJ2-1, is KAGVTQTPRYLIKTRGQQVTLSCSPISGHRSVSWYQQTPGQGLQFLFEYFSETQRNKGNFPGRFSGRQFSNSRSEMNVSTLELGDSALYLCASSLDRAERNEQFFGPGTRLTVL.

CDR3 residues: CASSQAAGGTLVHF. The CDR3 DNA is TGTGCCAGCAGCCAAGCAGCCGGGGGGACACTCGTTCATTTT. The rearrangement uses TRBV3-1 (or the pseudogene TRBV3-2) and TRBJ1-5; a weak D match, TRBD1 (6 bases). The CDR3 is made up of 14 amino acids. The ends were cut back, 1 base at V and 16 bases at J, with 20 bases in the middle. Germline assignment: CDR1 LGHDT and CDR2 YNNKEL (reference sequence).

V gene TRBV6-6 combines with J gene TRBJ1-6; unclear D gene. Looked up from germline, CDR1 is MNHNY and CDR2 is SVGAGI (reference sequence). The ends were cut back, 6 bases at V and 4 bases at J, with 4 bases in the middle. The CDR3 extends over 12 amino acids. The CDR3 DNA sequence: TGTGCCAGCAGCCAGTATAATTCACCCCTCCACTTT. Translating gives CASSQYNSPLHF.

The rearrangement links TRBV5-1 to TRBJ2-1, with 8 bases fitting TRBD2. CDR3 size: 15 residues. Trimming removed 1 base from V and 5 bases from J; junction bases left unmatched: 5. Germline-derived CDR1 and CDR2 are SGHRS and YFSETQ. The CDR3 DNA reads as TGCGCCAGCAGCTTGACGCTAGCGGGTAACAATGAGCAGTTCTTC. Translating it yields CASSLTLAGNNEQFF.

The chain combines TRBV7-9 with TRBJ1-2; D gene unclear. The CDR3 extends over 13 amino acids. CDR1 and CDR2 from the germline V gene are SEHNR and FQNEAQ (reference sequence). V lost 1 base, J lost 9 bases, and 12 bases lay in between. The CDR3 DNA reads TGTGCCAGCAGCTTAGATCCCGGGAGTCGCTACACCTTC. Amino acid sequence: CASSLDPGSRYTF.

The rearrangement uses TRBV2 and TRBJ1-2; TRBD1 matches at 7 bases. From germline, CDR1 is SNHLY and CDR2 FYNNEI. V shed 6 bases and J 3 bases; nucleotides not matched to a gene: 10. There are 15 residues in the CDR3. CDR3 in amino acids: CASRTFRGTDYGYTF. The CDR3 nucleotides are TGTGCCAGCAGAACATTCAGGGGGACGGACTATGGCTACACCTTC.

The genes are TRBV27 and TRBJ1-6, with TRBD1 as a possible D gene (6 bases). This CDR3 contains 13 residues. Trimming stripped 7 bases from V and 7 bases from J, with 11 bases between. CDR1 is MNHEY, CDR2 SMNVEV, per germline (reference sequence). CDR3 bases: TGTGCCAGCACTTCCAGGGGCAATTCACCCCTCCACTTT. It encodes CASTSRGNSPLHF.

The chain couples TRBV12-1 to TRBJ1-4; the table gives TRBD1 as D, unverified against the DNA. TRBV12-1 has pseudogene status. The CDR3 is made up of 15 amino acids. As DNA, the CDR3 is TGTGCCAGCAGCCCGAACAGGGGGCGGAACGAAAAACTGTTTTTT. Its protein product is CASSPNRGRNEKLFF.

This chain connects TRBV6-2 or TRBV6-3 to TRBJ1-6; TRBD1 aligns across 7 bases. CDR3 size: 15 residues. Germline assignment: CDR1 MNHEY and CDR2 SVGEGT. After removal of 2 bases from V and 7 bases from J, the junction contained 5 bases not matched to a gene. The CDR3 sequence: CASSYRRGQNSPLHF. CDR3 DNA: TGTGCCAGCAGTTACAGGAGGGGGCAAAATTCACCCCTCCACTTT.

This chain joins TRBV6-5 and TRBJ1-2, with 9 positions matching TRBD1. CDR3 size: 15 residues. Looked up from germline, CDR1 is MNHEY and CDR2 is SVGAGI. V was pared by 5 bases and J by 7 bases, with 11 bases of the junction left unmatched. The CDR3: CASSSGQGQGGGYTF. DNA for the CDR3: TGTGCCAGCAGTAGCGGACAGGGGCAGGGGGGTGGCTACACCTTC.

This sequence joins TRBV2 and TRBJ2-2; possibly TRBD2 for D (5 bases). The V gene's germline CDR1 is SNHLY and CDR2 FYNNEI. V lost 3 bases to trimming and J lost 1 base, with 9 bases between them. CDR3 length equals 15 residues. This CDR3 is CASSEGRGNTGELFF. The DNA for the CDR3 is TGTGCCAGCAGTGAGGGTCGGGGGAACACCGGGGAGCTGTTTTTT.

V gene TRBV5-1 combines with J gene TRBJ2-5; 9 bases match TRBD1. This CDR3 has 15 residues. The germline V gene has CDR1 SGHRS and CDR2 YFSETQ. The V segment lost 1 base and the J segment 3 bases; nucleotides outside the gene matches: 4. CDR3 sequence reads: CASSLRGTGKETQYF. The CDR3 coding sequence is TGCGCCAGCAGCTTGAGAGGGACAGGGAAAGAGACCCAGTACTTC.

This chain uses TRBV28 with TRBJ2-3; D is uncertain. The CDR3 has 17 residues. Germline CDR1 MDHEN, CDR2 SYDVKM. Trimming stripped 2 bases from V and 1 base from J, with 16 bases between. CDR3 coding DNA: TGTGCCAGCAGTTTAATATCAAGACAATCTCGCACAGATACGCAGTATTTT. Amino acid sequence: CASSLISRQSRTDTQYF.

The V gene is TRBV11-2, the J gene TRBJ1-1; a possible D gene is TRBD1 (6 bases). V gave up 6 bases and J gave up 2 bases, with 16 bases separating them. CDR1 SGHAT and CDR2 FQNNGV come from the germline V gene. This CDR3 has 15 residues. This CDR3 is CASSLMDRLNTEAFF. CDR3 coding DNA: TGTGCCAGCAGTCTAATGGACAGATTAAACACTGAAGCTTTCTTT. Together with reference TRBV11-2 and TRBJ1-1, the CDR3 gives the full variable domain: EAGVAQSPRYKIIEKRQSVAFWCNPISGHATLYWYQQILGQGPKLLIQFQNNGVVDDSQLPKDRFSAERLKGVDSTLKIQPAKLEDSAVYLCASSLMDRLNTEAFFGQGTRLTVV.